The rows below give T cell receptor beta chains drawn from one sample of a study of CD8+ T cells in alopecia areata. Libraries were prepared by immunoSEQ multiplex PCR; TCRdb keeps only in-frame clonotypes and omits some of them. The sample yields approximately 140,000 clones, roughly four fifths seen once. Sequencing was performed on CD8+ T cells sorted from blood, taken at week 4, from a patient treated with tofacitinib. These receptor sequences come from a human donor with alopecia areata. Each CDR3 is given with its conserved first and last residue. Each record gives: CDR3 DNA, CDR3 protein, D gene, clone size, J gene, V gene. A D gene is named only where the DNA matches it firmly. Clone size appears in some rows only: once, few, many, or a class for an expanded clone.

TGTGCCAGCACCAAAACGGGACAAATTTACAATGAGCAGTTCTTC | CASTKTGQIYNEQFF | . | . | TRBJ2-1 | TRBV11-2
TGTGCCAGCAGCTACTCGACTAGCGGGGGCCAAGAGACCCAGTACTTC | CASSYSTSGGQETQYF | TRBD2 | . | TRBJ2-5 | TRBV11-2
TGTGCCAGCAGTGAAGCGGGGGTCTTGAACTCCTACGAGCAGTACTTC | CASSEAGVLNSYEQYF | . | . | TRBJ2-7 | TRBV2
TGTGCCAGCAGCTCGGGATTTAACAATGAAAAACTGTTTTTT | CASSSGFNNEKLFF | . | . | TRBJ1-4 | TRBV5-6
TGTGCCAGCAGAACCGGGACAGGGTTCTACGAGCAGTACTTC | CASRTGTGFYEQYF | TRBD1 | . | TRBJ2-7 | TRBV25-1
TGTGCCAGCAGCCCTGGAGACAGCTTGACTATCACTGAAGCTTTCTTT | CASSPGDSLTITEAFF | . | . | TRBJ1-1 | TRBV7-9
TGTGCCAGCGGCCTCGGACTACACACCGGGGAGCTGTTTTTT | CASGLGLHTGELFF | . | . | TRBJ2-2 | TRBV6-5
TGTGCCAGCAGCGATTCGACTGGCCTCGAGCAGTACTTC | CASSDSTGLEQYF | . | . | TRBJ2-7 | TRBV5-6
TGTGCCAGCAGCTCAGGTGGCAGGGTACCTGGGGCCAACGTCCTGACTTTC | CASSSGGRVPGANVLTF | . | . | TRBJ2-6 | TRBV11-2
TGTGCCAGCAGCCCCATTGGAGCAGGCGAGACCCAGTACTTC | CASSPIGAGETQYF | . | . | TRBJ2-5 | TRBV27
TGTGCTAGTGGTTTGTATGGTGCAGGGTCCCAGCCCCAGCATTTT | CASGLYGAGSQPQHF | . | once | TRBJ1-5 | TRBV12-5
TGTGCCAGCAGTAGACAGGACCCCCCAGATACGCAGTATTTT | CASSRQDPPDTQYF | . | . | TRBJ2-3 | TRBV27
TGTGCCAGCAGTCCTTGGACAGGGCTGGATCAGTACTTC | CASSPWTGLDQYF | TRBD1 | . | TRBJ2-7 | TRBV27
TGCGCCAGCAGCCAAGAGGGACACCAATACGAGCAGTACTTC | CASSQEGHQYEQYF | . | . | TRBJ2-7 | TRBV4-1
TGCAGCGTCCTACGGGGGCTCTATGGCTACACCTTC | CSVLRGLYGYTF | . | . | TRBJ1-2 | TRBV29-1
TGTGCCAGCAGCCCCCTGAGTCACGGGACAGTTCTGGAGACCCAGTACTTC | CASSPLSHGTVLETQYF | TRBD1 | few | TRBJ2-5 | TRBV27
TGCAGCGTTGAAGGGCAGGGGGCCGAAGAGACCCAGTACTTC | CSVEGQGAEETQYF | TRBD1 | . | TRBJ2-5 | TRBV29-1
TGCGCCAGCAGCTTGGGACCTAGCGGGGAGAGCTACGAGCAGTACTTC | CASSLGPSGESYEQYF | TRBD2 | . | TRBJ2-7 | TRBV5-1
TGTGCCAGCAGTGATCCGGGACAGGGCTCCTACGAGCAGTACTTC | CASSDPGQGSYEQYF | TRBD1 | . | TRBJ2-7 | TRBV2
TGCGCCAGCAGCCAAGATTTCGGCGATGAGGCTTTCACCCCCTACGAGCAGTACTTC | CASSQDFGDEAFTPYEQYF | . | . | TRBJ2-7 | TRBV4-1
TGTGCCAGCCATACAGGGAACGAGCAGTACTTC | CASHTGNEQYF | . | once | TRBJ2-7 | TRBV27
TGCGCCAGCAGCCCTGGAGGGGGCGGACAAAATCAGCCCCAGCATTTT | CASSPGGGGQNQPQHF | TRBD1 | . | TRBJ1-5 | TRBV5-1
TGCGCCAGCAGCCGGCCCCCCTCAGGGCACCAAGAGACCCAGTACTTC | CASSRPPSGHQETQYF | . | few | TRBJ2-5 | TRBV5-1
TGTGCCAGCAGCTTGGCGGGACAGGGGACCTATGGCTACACCTTC | CASSLAGQGTYGYTF | TRBD1 | . | TRBJ1-2 | TRBV5-4
TGTGCCAGCAGCTTAGGAGTTGGTGCGGGGAGGGAGCAGTACTTC | CASSLGVGAGREQYF | . | . | TRBJ2-7 | TRBV7-2
TGTGCCAGCAGTGACTACGTTGGAGAGCAGTTCTTC | CASSDYVGEQFF | . | . | TRBJ2-1 | TRBV2
TGCAGCGTTGAAGGCGGACCGAGTTTTTATGAGCAGTTCTTC | CSVEGGPSFYEQFF | . | . | TRBJ2-1 | TRBV29-1
TGCAGCGTTGAAGGCCCCGATCGGTATGGCTACACCTTC | CSVEGPDRYGYTF | . | . | TRBJ1-2 | TRBV29-1